The 11 T cell receptor beta chains reported below all come from one sample, sequenced in a study of beta chain features in type 1 diabetes. These TCRs' antigens remain unknown. The whole isolated RNA underwent reverse transcription, so sequencing captured expressed TCRB transcripts. Using immunoSEQ multiplex PCR, the repertoire was profiled, and TCRdb retains in-frame clones only, with some absent. The sample consists of 300,000 to 350,000 clones, around 9.3% of them appearing once. Study findings and constraints: Type 1 diabetes patients showed a moderate but significant shortening of TCRB CDR3s in all four CD4+ subsets.

The specimen sequenced was central memory CD4+ T cells from blood. The receptor source for this set is a man between 25 and 39 years old with type 1 diabetes.

This chain joins TRBV2 and TRBJ2-5, with 8 positions matching TRBD2. CDR1 SNHLY and CDR2 FYNNEI come from the germline V gene. J was trimmed by 4 bases and V by 7 bases; bases with no gene match: 2. The CDR3 has 12 residues. The CDR3 is CASTSGGETQYF. CDR3 DNA sequence: TGTGCCAGCACCAGCGGGGGAGAGACCCAGTACTTC.

V gene TRBV5-1 combines with J gene TRBJ1-1; 8 bases line up with TRBD1. CDR1 is SGHRS, CDR2 YFSETQ, per germline. CDR3 length: 15 residues. Trimming at V came to 3 bases and at J to 1 base, leaving 5 bases not matched to a gene. In nucleotides, the CDR3 is TGCGCCAGCAGCTCCTTTGACAGGGGGAACACTGAAGCTTTCTTT. It translates to CASSSFDRGNTEAFF.

V gene TRBV19 combines with J gene TRBJ2-1, with TRBD1 matching over 9 bases. Germline V gene data show CDR1 as LNHDA and CDR2 as SQIVND (reference sequence). The CDR3 runs to 14 residues. Losses at the gene ends were 6 bases for V and 10 bases for J; bases not matched to a gene: 10. The CDR3 sequence is CASRKRDRVYEQFF. Written as DNA, the CDR3 is TGTGCCAGTAGAAAACGGGACAGGGTATACGAGCAGTTCTTC.

The rearrangement joins TRBV6-5 to TRBJ2-7, with 9 bases identical to TRBD1. Trimming removed 7 bases from V and 7 bases from J; junction bases left unmatched: 5. Germline loops: CDR1 MNHEY, CDR2 SVGAGI. There are 12 residues in the CDR3. This chain's CDR3 is CASKGQGGEQYF. In nucleotides, the CDR3 is TGTGCCAGCAAGGGACAGGGTGGGGAGCAGTACTTC.

CDR3 amino acids: CASSVSSGEDYGYTF. The CDR3 nucleotides are TGTGCCAGCAGCGTCTCTTCCGGGGAGGACTATGGCTACACCTTC. V usage is TRBV7-2 and J usage is TRBJ1-2; D unclear. The germline V gene has CDR1 SGHTA and CDR2 FQGNSA. The CDR3 loop spans 15 amino acids. Trimming stripped 5 bases from V and 3 bases from J, with 16 bases between.

This chain connects TRBV9 to TRBJ2-5, with TRBD2 as a possible D gene (5 bases). This CDR3 region has 14 residues. Trimming pared 5 bases from V and 2 bases from J, leaving 13 bases between. Germline V CDR1 and CDR2: SGDLS, YYNGEE. CDR3 nucleotide sequence: TGTGCCAGCAGTCCCGTTGGAGGACAAGAGACCCAGTACTTC. Its translation is CASSPVGGQETQYF. Full variable domain (missing parts from reference TRBV9 and TRBJ2-5): DSGVTQTPKHLITATGQRVTLRCSPRSGDLSVYWYQQSLDQGLQFLIQYYNGEERAKGNILERFSAQQFPDLHSELNLSSLELGDSALYFCASSPVGGQETQYFGPGTRLLVL.

In nucleotides, the CDR3 is TGTGCCAGCAGCTTACTAGCGGGGGGGCCAGAGACCCAGTACTTC. This codes for CASSLLAGGPETQYF. The chain links TRBV2 to TRBJ2-5, with 13 nucleotides matching TRBD2. This CDR3 has 15 amino acids. Per the germline V gene, CDR1 is SNHLY and CDR2 is FYNNEI. V lost 6 bases, J lost 4 bases, and 5 bases stayed unmatched.

This clone was counted a few times. The V gene is TRBV25-1, the J gene TRBJ1-1, with D unclear. This CDR3 is built from 12 residues. The V end was cut by 3 bases, the J end by 5 bases, with 7 bases between. Per the germline V gene, CDR1 is MGHDK and CDR2 is SYGVNS. The CDR3, as DNA: TGTGCCAGCAGTGACGGGGTGACTGAAGCTTTCTTT. Translation gives CASSDGVTEAFF.

The J gene is TRBJ1-4, the V gene TRBV19; D remains ambiguous. This CDR3 contains 14 residues. The ends were cut back, 7 bases at V and 0 bases at J, with 9 bases in the middle. CDR1 and CDR2 from the germline V gene are LNHDA and SQIVND (reference sequence). The CDR3 region is CASNTRATNEKLFF. DNA for the CDR3: TGTGCCAGTAACACAAGGGCAACTAATGAAAAACTGTTTTTT.

This clone was observed a handful of times. The V gene is TRBV4-3, the J gene TRBJ2-3, with 9 bases lining up with TRBD2. CDR1 is LGHNA and CDR2 is YSLEER in the germline V gene. The junction had 7 bases not matched to a gene; V was cut back by 4 bases and J by 8 bases. The CDR3 is 14 residues long. The CDR3 DNA sequence: TGCGCCAGCAGCCCCCAGCGGGGGGAAGGTACGCAGTATTTT. Its translation is CASSPQRGEGTQYF.

J is TRBJ1-5 and V is TRBV9; 7 nucleotides agree with TRBD1. In germline, CDR1 is SGDLS, CDR2 YYNGEE. The length of the CDR3 is 13 residues. With 3 bases clipped from V and 5 bases from J, the junction kept 2 bases outside the gene matches. The chain's CDR3 is CASSDTGDQPQHF. The CDR3 coding sequence is TGTGCCAGCAGCGATACAGGGGATCAGCCCCAGCATTTT.